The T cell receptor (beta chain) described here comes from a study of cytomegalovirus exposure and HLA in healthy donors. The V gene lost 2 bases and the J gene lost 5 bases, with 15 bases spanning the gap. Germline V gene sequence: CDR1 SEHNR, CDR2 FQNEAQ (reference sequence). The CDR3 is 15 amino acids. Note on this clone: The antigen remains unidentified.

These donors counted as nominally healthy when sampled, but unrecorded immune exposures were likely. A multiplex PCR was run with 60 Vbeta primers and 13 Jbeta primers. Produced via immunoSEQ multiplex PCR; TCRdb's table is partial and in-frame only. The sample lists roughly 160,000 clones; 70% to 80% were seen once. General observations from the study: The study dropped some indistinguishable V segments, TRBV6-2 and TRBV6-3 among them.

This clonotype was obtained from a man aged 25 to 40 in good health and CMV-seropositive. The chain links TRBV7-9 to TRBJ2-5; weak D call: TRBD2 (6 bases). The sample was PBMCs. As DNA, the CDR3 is TGTGCCAGCAGCTTACGGGACTGGGCGGGGGAGACCCAGTACTTC. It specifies CASSLRDWAGETQYF. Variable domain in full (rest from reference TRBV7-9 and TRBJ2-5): DTGVSQNPRHKITKRGQNVTFRCDPISEHNRLYWYRQTLGQGPEFLTYFQNEAQLEKSRLLSDRFSAERPKGSFSTLEIQRTEQGDSAMYLCASSLRDWAGETQYFGPGTRLLVL.